A selection of T cell receptor beta chains follows, all from one sample in a study of regulatory T cells in long-lasting Graves disease. Each CDR3 protein is one row after TCRdb ran MiXCR on the multiplex PCR reads. Of about 420,000 distinct CDR3 sequences listed, about a sixth are singletons. This sample was also put to use in a study of T cells in Graves' hyperthyroidism and ophthalmopathy.

This material consisted of peripheral blood mononuclear cells (PBMCs), taken at new diagnosis, from a patient treated with antithyroid drugs. These receptors came from a woman in her late teens or twenties with Graves disease. Both conserved end residues are part of each CDR3. Fields, in order: J gene, V gene, clone size, D gene, CDR3 protein, CDR3 DNA. A D gene is named only where the DNA matches it firmly. Size values are once, few and many counts, or a class for expanded clones, and some rows have none.

J gene: TRBJ2-3; V gene: TRBV5-1; clone size: many; D gene: NA; CDR3 protein: CASSTREADTQYF; CDR3 DNA: TGCGCCAGCAGCACGCGGGAAGCAGATACGCAGTATTTT
J gene: TRBJ2-1; V gene: TRBV5-8; clone size: many; D gene: TRBD2; CDR3 protein: CASSRGRMHNEQFF; CDR3 DNA: TGTGCCAGCAGCCGCGGGAGGATGCACAATGAGCAGTTCTTC
J gene: TRBJ2-7; V gene: TRBV7-9; clone size: NA; D gene: TRBD2; CDR3 protein: CASSFLAGGPIGEQYF; CDR3 DNA: TGTGCCAGCAGCTTTCTAGCGGGAGGGCCAATTGGCGAGCAGTACTTC
J gene: TRBJ2-7; V gene: TRBV11-2; clone size: many; D gene: TRBD1; CDR3 protein: CASSLRQGTGGGGEQYF; CDR3 DNA: TGTGCCAGCAGCTTACGTCAGGGGACAGGTGGAGGGGGCGAGCAGTACTTC
J gene: TRBJ2-7; V gene: TRBV29-1; clone size: few; D gene: NA; CDR3 protein: CSVEDFCRDYEQYF; CDR3 DNA: TGCAGCGTTGAAGATTTTTGCAGGGACTACGAGCAGTACTTC
J gene: TRBJ1-2; V gene: TRBV29-1; clone size: NA; D gene: NA; CDR3 protein: CSVDPGFGYGYTF; CDR3 DNA: TGCAGCGTTGACCCTGGGTTTGGATACGGCTACACCTTC
J gene: TRBJ2-7; V gene: TRBV25-1; clone size: few; D gene: TRBD2; CDR3 protein: CASSNEGTSGNYEQYF; CDR3 DNA: TGTGCCAGCAGTAACGAGGGGACTAGCGGGAACTACGAGCAGTACTTC
J gene: TRBJ1-6; V gene: TRBV6-1; clone size: NA; D gene: NA; CDR3 protein: CASTSGGERLHF; CDR3 DNA: TGTGCCAGTACCTCGGGTGGGGAGCGCCTCCACTTT
J gene: TRBJ1-5; V gene: TRBV19; clone size: few; D gene: TRBD1; CDR3 protein: CASSIGTGGVQPQHF; CDR3 DNA: TGTGCCAGTAGCATAGGTACAGGGGGAGTTCAGCCCCAGCATTTT
J gene: TRBJ1-5; V gene: TRBV12-3/TRBV12-4; clone size: many; D gene: NA; CDR3 protein: CASSLDLGEQPQHF; CDR3 DNA: TGTGCCAGCAGTTTGGACCTCGGAGAGCAGCCCCAGCATTTT
J gene: TRBJ2-5; V gene: TRBV6-5; clone size: many; D gene: NA; CDR3 protein: CASSSGAAKETQYF; CDR3 DNA: TGTGCCAGCAGTTCTGGGGCCGCGAAAGAGACCCAGTACTTC
J gene: TRBJ2-5; V gene: TRBV28; clone size: many; D gene: NA; CDR3 protein: CASSFRYQETQYF; CDR3 DNA: TGTGCCAGCAGTTTTAGGTACCAAGAGACCCAGTACTTC
J gene: TRBJ2-1; V gene: TRBV6-1; clone size: NA; D gene: NA; CDR3 protein: CASSLTIAEQFF; CDR3 DNA: TGTGCCAGCAGCCTAACGATCGCTGAGCAGTTCTTC
J gene: TRBJ2-1; V gene: TRBV12-3/TRBV12-4; clone size: many; D gene: TRBD2; CDR3 protein: CASSPGVGAGPNEQFF; CDR3 DNA: TGTGCCAGCAGTCCAGGCGTCGGAGCGGGGCCCAATGAGCAGTTCTTC
J gene: TRBJ1-2; V gene: TRBV12-3/TRBV12-4; clone size: NA; D gene: NA; CDR3 protein: CASSLAGSGYTF; CDR3 DNA: TGTGCCAGCAGTTTGGCAGGGAGCGGCTACACCTTC
J gene: TRBJ2-7; V gene: TRBV3-1; clone size: NA; D gene: TRBD1; CDR3 protein: CASSHNRGSYEQYF; CDR3 DNA: TGTGCCAGCAGCCACAACAGGGGATCCTACGAGCAGTACTTC
J gene: TRBJ1-1; V gene: TRBV12-3/TRBV12-4; clone size: many; D gene: NA; CDR3 protein: CASSLKAATNTEAFF; CDR3 DNA: TGTGCCAGCAGTTTAAAGGCAGCGACGAACACTGAAGCTTTCTTT
J gene: TRBJ2-5; V gene: TRBV7-8; clone size: many; D gene: TRBD1; CDR3 protein: CASSPGQLQETQYF; CDR3 DNA: TGTGCCAGCAGCCCGGGACAGCTCCAAGAGACCCAGTACTTC
J gene: TRBJ2-7; V gene: TRBV11-1; clone size: many; D gene: TRBD2; CDR3 protein: CASRLAVGPYEQYF; CDR3 DNA: TGTGCCAGCAGGCTAGCGGTCGGGCCCTACGAGCAGTACTTC
J gene: TRBJ2-1; V gene: TRBV29-1; clone size: many; D gene: TRBD1; CDR3 protein: CSVRDRGYNEQFF; CDR3 DNA: TGCAGCGTCCGGGACAGGGGCTACAATGAGCAGTTCTTC
J gene: TRBJ2-5; V gene: TRBV29-1; clone size: few; D gene: NA; CDR3 protein: CSVDLTRGTQYF; CDR3 DNA: TGCAGCGTTGACTTGACGAGGGGGACCCAGTACTTC
J gene: TRBJ2-7; V gene: TRBV7-2; clone size: many; D gene: NA; CDR3 protein: CASSLRTRGLENF; CDR3 DNA: TGTGCCAGCAGCCTACGCACTCGGGGTCTGGAGAACTTC
J gene: TRBJ2-1; V gene: TRBV6-2/TRBV6-3; clone size: many; D gene: TRBD2; CDR3 protein: CASSYSGDYPREQFF; CDR3 DNA: TGTGCCAGCAGTTACTCCGGGGACTACCCACGTGAGCAGTTCTTC
J gene: TRBJ1-2; V gene: TRBV29-1; clone size: few; D gene: NA; CDR3 protein: CSVEDLWTGGYGYTF; CDR3 DNA: TGCAGCGTTGAAGATCTATGGACGGGAGGGTATGGCTACACCTTC
J gene: TRBJ1-5; V gene: TRBV6-5; clone size: few; D gene: NA; CDR3 protein: CASSYDSADQPQHF; CDR3 DNA: TGTGCCAGCAGTTACGACAGTGCAGATCAGCCCCAGCATTTT
J gene: TRBJ2-3; V gene: TRBV7-6; clone size: few; D gene: TRBD2; CDR3 protein: CASSQGGTSGSRLDTQYF; CDR3 DNA: TGTGCCAGCAGTCAAGGGGGGACTAGCGGGAGTCGATTAGATACGCAGTATTTT
J gene: TRBJ2-1; V gene: TRBV28; clone size: many; D gene: NA; CDR3 protein: CASSLGWNEQFF; CDR3 DNA: TGTGCCAGCAGTCTAGGTTGGAATGAGCAGTTCTTC
J gene: TRBJ2-3; V gene: TRBV7-2; clone size: many; D gene: TRBD1; CDR3 protein: CAGGQGGTDTQYF; CDR3 DNA: TGTGCCGGTGGACAGGGTGGCACAGATACGCAGTATTTT
J gene: TRBJ2-1; V gene: TRBV6-2/TRBV6-3; clone size: few; D gene: TRBD2; CDR3 protein: CASQRDYNEQFF; CDR3 DNA: TGTGCCAGCCAGCGGGACTACAATGAGCAGTTCTTC
J gene: TRBJ2-1; V gene: TRBV27; clone size: few; D gene: NA; CDR3 protein: CASSLSGASGLSYNEQFF; CDR3 DNA: TGTGCCAGCAGTTTATCGGGGGCTAGCGGTCTCTCCTACAATGAGCAGTTCTTC
J gene: TRBJ2-7; V gene: TRBV4-1; clone size: many; D gene: NA; CDR3 protein: CASSRQGLTPYEQYF; CDR3 DNA: TGCGCCAGCAGCCGCCAGGGTTTGACACCCTACGAGCAGTACTTC
J gene: TRBJ1-1; V gene: TRBV15; clone size: few; D gene: NA; CDR3 protein: CATSAPNTEAFF; CDR3 DNA: TGTGCCACCAGTGCTCCGAACACTGAAGCTTTCTTT
J gene: TRBJ2-7; V gene: TRBV3-1; clone size: many; D gene: TRBD2; CDR3 protein: CASSHQGLAVYEQYF; CDR3 DNA: TGTGCCAGCAGCCATCAAGGACTAGCGGTTTACGAGCAGTACTTC
J gene: TRBJ2-7; V gene: TRBV6-1; clone size: NA; D gene: NA; CDR3 protein: CASSLRDGVYEQYF; CDR3 DNA: TGTGCCAGCAGTCTTCGGGACGGTGTCTACGAGCAGTACTTC
J gene: TRBJ2-1; V gene: TRBV10-3; clone size: few; D gene: TRBD2; CDR3 protein: CAIRMGVTSGSYEQFF; CDR3 DNA: TGTGCCATCAGGATGGGGGTGACTAGCGGGAGCTATGAGCAGTTCTTC
J gene: TRBJ1-6; V gene: TRBV6-1; clone size: NA; D gene: NA; CDR3 protein: CASSYDRSPYNSPLHF; CDR3 DNA: TGTGCCAGCAGTTACGACAGGAGCCCCTATAATTCACCCCTCCACTTT
J gene: TRBJ2-1; V gene: TRBV28; clone size: many; D gene: NA; CDR3 protein: CASSPNMGGRQFF; CDR3 DNA: TGTGCCAGCAGTCCCAATATGGGGGGACGGCAGTTCTTC
J gene: TRBJ2-7; V gene: TRBV7-9; clone size: many; D gene: TRBD2; CDR3 protein: CASSLPGLVGYEQYF; CDR3 DNA: TGTGCCAGCAGCTTACCGGGACTAGTAGGCTACGAGCAGTACTTC
J gene: TRBJ1-1; V gene: TRBV20-1; clone size: few; D gene: NA; CDR3 protein: CSGPVTSMNTEAFF; CDR3 DNA: TGCAGTGGTCCGGTCACGAGTATGAACACTGAAGCTTTCTTT
J gene: TRBJ2-1; V gene: TRBV28; clone size: many; D gene: TRBD2; CDR3 protein: CASTTSGEKYNEQFF; CDR3 DNA: TGTGCCAGCACGACTAGCGGGGAGAAATACAATGAGCAGTTCTTC
J gene: TRBJ1-2; V gene: TRBV7-9; clone size: few; D gene: NA; CDR3 protein: CASSKDNYGYTF; CDR3 DNA: TGTGCCAGCAGTAAGGACAACTATGGCTACACCTTC
J gene: TRBJ1-4; V gene: TRBV6-1; clone size: NA; D gene: TRBD1; CDR3 protein: CASRVTGTNEKLFF; CDR3 DNA: TGTGCCAGCAGGGTGACAGGGACTAATGAAAAACTGTTTTTT
J gene: TRBJ2-7; V gene: TRBV6-1; clone size: NA; D gene: TRBD1; CDR3 protein: CASRVDRGLEQYF; CDR3 DNA: TGTGCCAGCAGGGTGGACAGGGGTTTGGAGCAGTACTTC
J gene: TRBJ2-7; V gene: TRBV2; clone size: many; D gene: NA; CDR3 protein: CASSDSRQAYEQYF; CDR3 DNA: TGTGCCAGCAGTGATTCCCGCCAAGCCTACGAGCAGTACTTC
J gene: TRBJ2-7; V gene: TRBV29-1; clone size: few; D gene: NA; CDR3 protein: CSVILAVSIYEQYF; CDR3 DNA: TGCAGCGTTATCCTGGCCGTCTCAATCTACGAGCAGTACTTC
J gene: TRBJ2-7; V gene: TRBV5-1; clone size: many; D gene: NA; CDR3 protein: CASSSQVGSLYEQYF; CDR3 DNA: TGCGCCAGCAGCTCTCAGGTGGGGTCGCTCTACGAGCAGTACTTC
J gene: TRBJ2-7; V gene: TRBV18; clone size: many; D gene: TRBD2; CDR3 protein: CASSPREGHYEQYF; CDR3 DNA: TGTGCCAGCTCACCGAGGGAGGGCCACTACGAGCAGTACTTC
J gene: TRBJ2-5; V gene: TRBV5-6; clone size: few; D gene: TRBD2; CDR3 protein: CASSAELREGQETQYF; CDR3 DNA: TGTGCCAGCAGCGCGGAGCTACGGGAGGGCCAAGAGACCCAGTACTTC
J gene: TRBJ1-2; V gene: TRBV5-4; clone size: NA; D gene: NA; CDR3 protein: CASSLDRASYGYTF; CDR3 DNA: TGTGCCAGCAGCTTGGACAGGGCCTCCTATGGCTACACCTTC
J gene: TRBJ2-5; V gene: TRBV28; clone size: many; D gene: NA; CDR3 protein: CASSLSQGRRMEETQYF; CDR3 DNA: TGTGCCAGCAGTTTATCGCAGGGACGGAGGATGGAAGAGACCCAGTACTTC
J gene: TRBJ2-7; V gene: TRBV30; clone size: few; D gene: NA; CDR3 protein: CAWSKDNREQYF; CDR3 DNA: TGTGCCTGGAGTAAAGATAATCGCGAGCAGTACTTC
J gene: TRBJ2-5; V gene: TRBV28; clone size: many; D gene: NA; CDR3 protein: CASSPMGGAAEETQYF; CDR3 DNA: TGTGCCAGCAGCCCCATGGGGGGGGCGGCGGAGGAGACCCAGTACTTC
J gene: TRBJ1-2; V gene: TRBV30; clone size: many; D gene: TRBD1; CDR3 protein: CAWGTGLLYGYTF; CDR3 DNA: TGTGCCTGGGGGACAGGGCTACTATATGGCTACACCTTC